These T cell receptor beta chains were read from a single sample in a study of blood T cells in healthy people across ages. TCRdb itself ran the 5' RACE reads through MiXCR, one entry per CDR3 protein. This sample has about 830,000 distinct CDR3 sequences, with less than 80% found just once. Sequenced input: blood. The receptors were sampled from a man aged 25-45 years in good health. CDR3s include the opening cysteine and the closing phenylalanine or tryptophan. D genes are given only for firm matches. Not every row has a clone size; where given, it reads once, few, many or a size class.

clone_size | j_call | v_call | d_call | cdr3_aa | cdr3_nt
- | TRBJ2-7 | TRBV4-3 | - | CASSQRGLGSYEQYF | TGCGCCAGCAGCCAAAGAGGGTTGGGCTCCTACGAGCAGTACTTC
once | TRBJ2-5 | TRBV7-9 | - | CASSVALQGETQYF | TGTGCCAGCAGCGTAGCCCTGCAGGGAGAGACCCAGTACTTC
- | TRBJ2-3 | TRBV9 | - | CASSVGAGAADTQYF | TGTGCCAGCAGCGTAGGGGCCGGCGCGGCAGATACGCAGTATTTT
few | TRBJ1-2 | TRBV10-3 | TRBD1 | CAIQGDSYGYTF | TGTGCCATCCAGGGGGACAGCTATGGCTACACCTTC
- | TRBJ2-1 | TRBV3-1 | TRBD1 | CASIGGAFNEQFF | TGTGCCAGCATAGGGGGCGCATTCAATGAGCAGTTCTTC
few | TRBJ2-7 | TRBV7-9 | - | CASSRGTLSYEQYF | TGTGCCAGCAGCCGAGGGACCTTGTCCTACGAGCAGTACTTC
- | TRBJ2-3 | TRBV11-2 | - | CASSSSGWDTDTQYF | TGTGCCAGCAGCTCCTCAGGGTGGGACACAGATACGCAGTATTTT
- | TRBJ2-1 | TRBV9 | - | CASSVLSPAYNEQFF | TGTGCCAGCAGCGTACTCAGTCCCGCCTACAATGAGCAGTTCTTC
- | TRBJ2-5 | TRBV7-2 | - | CASSPDCEQYF | TGTGCCAGCAGCCCGGACTGTGAGCAGTACTTC
- | TRBJ2-5 | TRBV12-3/TRBV12-4 | TRBD1 | CASSPRQGHQETQYF | TGTGCCAGCAGTCCTCGACAGGGCCACCAAGAGACCCAGTACTTC
- | TRBJ1-5 | TRBV6-2/TRBV6-3 | TRBD1 | CASTGTGEEGQPQHF | TGTGCCAGCACCGGGACAGGGGAAGAAGGTCAGCCCCAGCATTTT
- | TRBJ2-5 | TRBV29-1 | - | CNVRALQETQYF | TGCAACGTTAGAGCACTCCAAGAGACCCAGTACTTC